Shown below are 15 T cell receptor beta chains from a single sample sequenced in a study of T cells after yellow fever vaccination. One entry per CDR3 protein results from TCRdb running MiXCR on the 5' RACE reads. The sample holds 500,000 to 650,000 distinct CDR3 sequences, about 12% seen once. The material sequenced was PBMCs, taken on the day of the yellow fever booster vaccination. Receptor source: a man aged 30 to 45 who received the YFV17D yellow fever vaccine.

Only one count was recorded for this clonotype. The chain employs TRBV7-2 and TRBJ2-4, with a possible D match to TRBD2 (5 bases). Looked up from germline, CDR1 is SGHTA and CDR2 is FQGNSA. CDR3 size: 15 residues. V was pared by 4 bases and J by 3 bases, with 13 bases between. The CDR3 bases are TGTGCCAGCAGCTCCACGGCGGGCCTCAAAAACATTCAGTACTTC. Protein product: CASSSTAGLKNIQYF.

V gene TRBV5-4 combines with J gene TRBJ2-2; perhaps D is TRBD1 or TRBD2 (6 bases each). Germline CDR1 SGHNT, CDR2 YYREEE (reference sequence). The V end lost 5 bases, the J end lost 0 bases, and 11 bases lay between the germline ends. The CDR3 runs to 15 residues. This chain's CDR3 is CASSWGAANTGELFF. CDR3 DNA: TGTGCCAGCAGTTGGGGGGCGGCGAACACCGGGGAGCTGTTTTTT.

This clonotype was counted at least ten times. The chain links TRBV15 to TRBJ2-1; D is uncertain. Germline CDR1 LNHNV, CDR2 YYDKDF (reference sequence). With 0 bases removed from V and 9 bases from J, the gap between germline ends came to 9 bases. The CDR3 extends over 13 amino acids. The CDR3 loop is CATSRDFPTEQFF. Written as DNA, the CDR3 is TGTGCCACCAGCAGAGACTTCCCAACTGAGCAGTTCTTC.

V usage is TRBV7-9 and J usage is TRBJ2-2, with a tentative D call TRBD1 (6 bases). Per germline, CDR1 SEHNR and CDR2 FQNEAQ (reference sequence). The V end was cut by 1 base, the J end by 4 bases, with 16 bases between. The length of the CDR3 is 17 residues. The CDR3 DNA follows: TGTGCCAGCAGCTTAGACAAATACCGGGACACCACCGGGGAGCTGTTTTTT. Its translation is CASSLDKYRDTTGELFF.

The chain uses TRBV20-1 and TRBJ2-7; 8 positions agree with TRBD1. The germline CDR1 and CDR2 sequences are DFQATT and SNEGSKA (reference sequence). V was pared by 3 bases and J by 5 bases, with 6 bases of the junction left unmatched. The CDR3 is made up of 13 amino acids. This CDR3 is CSASLQGGDEQYF. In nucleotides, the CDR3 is TGCAGTGCTAGTTTACAGGGGGGTGACGAGCAGTACTTC.

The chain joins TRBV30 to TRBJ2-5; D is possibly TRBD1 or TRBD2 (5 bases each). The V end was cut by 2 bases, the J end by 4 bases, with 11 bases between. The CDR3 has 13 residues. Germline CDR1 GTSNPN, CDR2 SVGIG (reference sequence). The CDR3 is CAWSPLRGETQYF. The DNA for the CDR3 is TGTGCCTGGAGTCCCCTGAGGGGAGAGACCCAGTACTTC.

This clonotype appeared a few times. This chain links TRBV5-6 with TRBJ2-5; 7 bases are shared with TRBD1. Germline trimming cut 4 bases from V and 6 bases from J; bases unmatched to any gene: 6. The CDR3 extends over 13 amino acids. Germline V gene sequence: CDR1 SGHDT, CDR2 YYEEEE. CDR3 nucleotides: TGTGCCAGCAGCCGTAACAGGGGCCAGACCCAGTACTTC. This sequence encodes CASSRNRGQTQYF.

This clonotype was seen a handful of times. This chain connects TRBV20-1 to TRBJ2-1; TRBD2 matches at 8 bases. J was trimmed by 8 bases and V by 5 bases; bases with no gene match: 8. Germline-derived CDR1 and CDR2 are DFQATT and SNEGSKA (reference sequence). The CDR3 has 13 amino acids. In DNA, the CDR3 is TGCAGTGCTCGTTGGACTAGCCTCGATGAGCAGTTCTTC. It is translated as CSARWTSLDEQFF.

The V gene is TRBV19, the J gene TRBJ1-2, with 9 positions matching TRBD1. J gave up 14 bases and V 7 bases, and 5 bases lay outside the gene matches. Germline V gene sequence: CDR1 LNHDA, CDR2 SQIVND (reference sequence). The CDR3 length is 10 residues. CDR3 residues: CASKGQGSTF. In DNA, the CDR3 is TGTGCCAGTAAGGGACAGGGATCGACCTTC.

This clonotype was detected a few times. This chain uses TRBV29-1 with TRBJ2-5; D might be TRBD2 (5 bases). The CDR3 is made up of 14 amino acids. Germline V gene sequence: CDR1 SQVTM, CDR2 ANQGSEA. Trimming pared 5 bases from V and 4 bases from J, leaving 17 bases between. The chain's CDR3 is CSVLDYRVGETQYF. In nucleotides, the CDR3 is TGCAGCGTTTTAGACTACCGGGTAGGAGAGACCCAGTACTTC.

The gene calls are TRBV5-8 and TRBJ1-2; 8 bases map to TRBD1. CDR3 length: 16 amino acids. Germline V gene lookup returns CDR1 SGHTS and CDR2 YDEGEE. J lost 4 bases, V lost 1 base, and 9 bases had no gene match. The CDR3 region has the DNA TGTGCCAGCAGCTTGTCGCGACAGGGGCTGCTCTATGGCTACACCTTC. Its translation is CASSLSRQGLLYGYTF.

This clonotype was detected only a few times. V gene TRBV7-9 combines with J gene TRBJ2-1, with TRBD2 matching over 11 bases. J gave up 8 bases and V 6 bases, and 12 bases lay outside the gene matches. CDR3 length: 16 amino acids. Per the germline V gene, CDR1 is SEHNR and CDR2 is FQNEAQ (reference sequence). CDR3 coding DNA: TGTGCCAGCAGTCCGTGGCGCCTAGCGGGAGGTCATGAGCAGTTCTTC. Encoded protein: CASSPWRLAGGHEQFF.

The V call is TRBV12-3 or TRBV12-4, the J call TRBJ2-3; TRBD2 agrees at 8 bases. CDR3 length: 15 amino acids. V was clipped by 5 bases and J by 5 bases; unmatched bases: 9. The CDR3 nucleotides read TGTGCCAGCAGTCCCATAGCGGGATCGGGAGATACGCAGTATTTT. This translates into CASSPIAGSGDTQYF.

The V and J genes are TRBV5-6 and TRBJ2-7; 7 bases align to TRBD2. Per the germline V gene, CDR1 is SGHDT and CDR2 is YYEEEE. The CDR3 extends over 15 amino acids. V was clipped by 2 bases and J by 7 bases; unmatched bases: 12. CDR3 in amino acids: CASSFRGSWSREQYF. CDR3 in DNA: TGTGCCAGCAGCTTCCGCGGGAGTTGGTCGAGAGAGCAGTACTTC.

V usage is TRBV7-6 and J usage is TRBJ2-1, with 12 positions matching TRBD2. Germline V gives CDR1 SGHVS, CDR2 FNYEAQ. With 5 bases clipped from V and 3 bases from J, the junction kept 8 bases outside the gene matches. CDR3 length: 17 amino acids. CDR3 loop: CASSTSRTSGDYNEQFF. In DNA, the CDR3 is TGTGCCAGCAGCACCAGTCGGACTAGCGGGGACTACAATGAGCAGTTCTTC.